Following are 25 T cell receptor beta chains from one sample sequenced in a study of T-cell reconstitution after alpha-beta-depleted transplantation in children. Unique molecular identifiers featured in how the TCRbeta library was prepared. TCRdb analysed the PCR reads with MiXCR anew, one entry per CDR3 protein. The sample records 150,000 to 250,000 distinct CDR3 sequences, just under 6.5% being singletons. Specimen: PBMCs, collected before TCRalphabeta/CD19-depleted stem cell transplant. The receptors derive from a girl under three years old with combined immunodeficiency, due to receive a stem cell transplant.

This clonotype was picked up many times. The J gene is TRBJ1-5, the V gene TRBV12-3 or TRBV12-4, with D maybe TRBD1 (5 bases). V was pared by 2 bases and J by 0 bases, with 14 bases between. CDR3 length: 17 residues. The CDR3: CASSLWGLGLSNQPQHF. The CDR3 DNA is TGTGCCAGCAGTTTATGGGGCCTCGGGCTTAGCAATCAGCCCCAGCATTTT.

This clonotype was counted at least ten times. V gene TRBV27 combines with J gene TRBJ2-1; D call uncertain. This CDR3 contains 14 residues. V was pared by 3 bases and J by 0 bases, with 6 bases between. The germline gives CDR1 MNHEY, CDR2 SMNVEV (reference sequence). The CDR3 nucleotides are TGTGCCAGCAGTTTCAGCAGCTCCTACAATGAGCAGTTCTTC. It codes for CASSFSSSYNEQFF.

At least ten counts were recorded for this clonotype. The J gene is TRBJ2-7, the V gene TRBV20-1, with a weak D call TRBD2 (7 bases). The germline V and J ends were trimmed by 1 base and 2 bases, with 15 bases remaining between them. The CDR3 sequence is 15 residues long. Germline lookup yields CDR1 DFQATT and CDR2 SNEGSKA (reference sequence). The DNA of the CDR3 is TGCAGTGCTAGAGCAGAGGGGGGGTTCACCTACGAGCAGTACTTC. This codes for CSARAEGGFTYEQYF.

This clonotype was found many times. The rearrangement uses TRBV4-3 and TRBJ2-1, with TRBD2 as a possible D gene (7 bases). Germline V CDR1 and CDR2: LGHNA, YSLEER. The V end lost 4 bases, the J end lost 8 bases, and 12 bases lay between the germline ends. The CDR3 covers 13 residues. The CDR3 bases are TGCGCCAGCAGCCTGGGGGGGCCGGATGAGCAGTTCTTC. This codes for CASSLGGPDEQFF.

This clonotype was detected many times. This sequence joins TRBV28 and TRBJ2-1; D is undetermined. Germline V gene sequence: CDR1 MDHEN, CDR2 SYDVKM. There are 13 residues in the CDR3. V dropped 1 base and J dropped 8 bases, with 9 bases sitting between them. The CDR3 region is CASSLFIGDEQFF. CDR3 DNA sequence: TGTGCCAGCAGTTTATTTATCGGCGATGAGCAGTTCTTC.

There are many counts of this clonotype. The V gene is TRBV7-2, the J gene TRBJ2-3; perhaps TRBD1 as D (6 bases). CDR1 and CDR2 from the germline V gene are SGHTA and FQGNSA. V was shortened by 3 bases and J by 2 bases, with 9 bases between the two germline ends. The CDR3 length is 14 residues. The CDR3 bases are TGTGCCAGCAGCTTGGGACACTCCACAGATACGCAGTATTTT. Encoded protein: CASSLGHSTDTQYF.

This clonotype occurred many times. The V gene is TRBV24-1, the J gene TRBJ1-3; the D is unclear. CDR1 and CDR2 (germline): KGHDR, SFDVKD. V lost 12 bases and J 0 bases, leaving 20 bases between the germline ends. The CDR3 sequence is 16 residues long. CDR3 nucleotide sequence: TGTGCCCCCACGGGCGGTGATGGGAGCTCTGGAAACACCATATATTTT. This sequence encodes CAPTGGDGSSGNTIYF.

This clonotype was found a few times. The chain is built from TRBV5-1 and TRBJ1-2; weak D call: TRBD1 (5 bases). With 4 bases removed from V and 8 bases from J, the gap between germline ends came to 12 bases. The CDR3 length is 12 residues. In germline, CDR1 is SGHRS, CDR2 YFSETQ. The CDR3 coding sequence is TGCGCCAGCAGCCCCTCCGGGGACGGCTACACCTTC. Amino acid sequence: CASSPSGDGYTF.

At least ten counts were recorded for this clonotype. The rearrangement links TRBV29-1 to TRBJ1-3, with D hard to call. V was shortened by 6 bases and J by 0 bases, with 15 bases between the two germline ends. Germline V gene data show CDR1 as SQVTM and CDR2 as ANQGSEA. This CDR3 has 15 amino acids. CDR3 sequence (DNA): TGCAGCGTAGTCTTGCCCCCGAGCTCTGGAAACACCATATATTTT. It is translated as CSVVLPPSSGNTIYF. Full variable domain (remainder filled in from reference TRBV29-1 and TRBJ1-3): SAVISQKPSRDICQRGTSLTIQCQVDSQVTMMFWYRQQPGQSLTLIATANQGSEATYESGFVIDKFPISRPNLTFSTLTVSNMSPEDSSIYLCSVVLPPSSGNTIYFGEGSWLTVV.

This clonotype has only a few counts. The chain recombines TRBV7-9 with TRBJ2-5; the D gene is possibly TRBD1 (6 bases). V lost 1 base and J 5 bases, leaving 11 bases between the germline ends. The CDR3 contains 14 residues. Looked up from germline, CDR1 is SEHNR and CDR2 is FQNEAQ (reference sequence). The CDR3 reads CASSLVGALETQYF. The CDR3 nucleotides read TGTGCCAGCAGCTTAGTGGGGGCGCTGGAGACCCAGTACTTC.

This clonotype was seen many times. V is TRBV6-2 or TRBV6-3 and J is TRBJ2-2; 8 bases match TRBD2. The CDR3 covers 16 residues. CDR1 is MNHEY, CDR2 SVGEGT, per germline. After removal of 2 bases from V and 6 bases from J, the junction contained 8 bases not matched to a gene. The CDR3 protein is CASSYQRERRSGELFF. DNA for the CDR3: TGTGCCAGCAGTTACCAGCGGGAGCGGAGGTCCGGGGAGCTGTTTTTT.

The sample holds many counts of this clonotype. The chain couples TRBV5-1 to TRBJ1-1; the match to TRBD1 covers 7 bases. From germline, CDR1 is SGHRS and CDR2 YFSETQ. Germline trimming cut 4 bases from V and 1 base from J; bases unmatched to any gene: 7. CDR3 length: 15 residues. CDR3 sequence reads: CASSLWGQRNTEAFF. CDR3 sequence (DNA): TGCGCCAGCAGCCTATGGGGACAGCGGAACACTGAAGCTTTCTTT.

DNA of the CDR3: TGCAGTGCTAGAGACGTTGAGGAGACCCAGTACTTC. It translates to CSARDVEETQYF. The gene calls are TRBV20-1 and TRBJ2-5; no firm D call. The V end was cut by 0 bases, the J end by 5 bases, with 7 bases between. This CDR3 spans 12 amino acids. The germline V gene encodes CDR1 DFQATT and CDR2 SNEGSKA (reference sequence).

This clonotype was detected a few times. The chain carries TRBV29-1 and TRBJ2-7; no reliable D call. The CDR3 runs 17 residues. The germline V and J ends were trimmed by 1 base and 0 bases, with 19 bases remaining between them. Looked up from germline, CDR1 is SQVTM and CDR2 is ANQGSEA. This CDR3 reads CSVEGWAGPRSSYEQYF. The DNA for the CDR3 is TGCAGCGTTGAAGGTTGGGCCGGGCCCCGGAGCTCCTACGAGCAGTACTTC.

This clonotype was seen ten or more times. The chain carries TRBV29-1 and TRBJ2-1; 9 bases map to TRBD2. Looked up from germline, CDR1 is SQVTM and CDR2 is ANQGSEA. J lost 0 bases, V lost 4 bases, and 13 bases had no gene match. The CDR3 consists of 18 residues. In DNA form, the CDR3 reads TGCAGCGTTGGGGTCCCATTAGCGGGAGCTTTCTCCTACAATGAGCAGTTCTTC. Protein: CSVGVPLAGAFSYNEQFF.

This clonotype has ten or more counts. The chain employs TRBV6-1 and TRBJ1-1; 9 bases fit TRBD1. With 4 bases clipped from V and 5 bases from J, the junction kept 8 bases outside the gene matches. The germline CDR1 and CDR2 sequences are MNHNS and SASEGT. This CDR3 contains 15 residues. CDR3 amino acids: CASSAGDRAFTEAFF. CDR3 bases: TGTGCCAGCAGTGCCGGGGACAGGGCCTTTACTGAAGCTTTCTTT.

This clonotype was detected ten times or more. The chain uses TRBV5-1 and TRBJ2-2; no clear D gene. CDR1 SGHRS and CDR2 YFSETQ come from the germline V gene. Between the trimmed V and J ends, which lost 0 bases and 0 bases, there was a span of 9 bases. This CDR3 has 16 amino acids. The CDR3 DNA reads TGCGCCAGCAGCTTGGGCAGGAGTACGAACACCGGGGAGCTGTTTTTT. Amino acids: CASSLGRSTNTGELFF.

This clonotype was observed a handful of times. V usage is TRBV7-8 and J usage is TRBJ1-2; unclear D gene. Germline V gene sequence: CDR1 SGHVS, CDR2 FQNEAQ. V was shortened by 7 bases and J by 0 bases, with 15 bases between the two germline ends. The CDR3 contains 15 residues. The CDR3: CASNEKAGSNYGYTF. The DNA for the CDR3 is TGTGCCAGCAACGAAAAGGCAGGCTCTAACTATGGCTACACCTTC.

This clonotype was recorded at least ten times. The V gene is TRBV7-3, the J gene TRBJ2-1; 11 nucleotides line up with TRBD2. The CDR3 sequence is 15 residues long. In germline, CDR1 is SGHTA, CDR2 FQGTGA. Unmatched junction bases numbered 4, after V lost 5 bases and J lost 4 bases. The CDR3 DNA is TGTGCCAGCAGCCAAACTAGCGGGGGTTACAATGAGCAGTTCTTC. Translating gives CASSQTSGGYNEQFF.

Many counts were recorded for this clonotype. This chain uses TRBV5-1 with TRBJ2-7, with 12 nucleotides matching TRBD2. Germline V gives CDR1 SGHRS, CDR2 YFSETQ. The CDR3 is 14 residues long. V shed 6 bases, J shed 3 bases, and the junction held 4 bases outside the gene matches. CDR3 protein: CASTPGLAGYEQYF. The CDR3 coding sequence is TGCGCCAGCACCCCGGGACTAGCGGGCTACGAGCAGTACTTC.

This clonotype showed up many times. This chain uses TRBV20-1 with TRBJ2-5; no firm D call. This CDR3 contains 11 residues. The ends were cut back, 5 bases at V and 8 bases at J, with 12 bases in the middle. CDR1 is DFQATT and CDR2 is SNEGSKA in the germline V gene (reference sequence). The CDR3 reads CSAPASLTQYF. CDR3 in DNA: TGCAGTGCTCCGGCATCCCTTACCCAGTACTTC.

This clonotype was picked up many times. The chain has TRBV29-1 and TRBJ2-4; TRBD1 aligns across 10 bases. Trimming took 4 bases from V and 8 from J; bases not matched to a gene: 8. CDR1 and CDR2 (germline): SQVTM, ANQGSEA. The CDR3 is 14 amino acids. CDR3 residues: CSVAGTGAGDIQYF. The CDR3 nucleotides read TGCAGCGTTGCCGGGACAGGGGCGGGGGACATTCAGTACTTC.

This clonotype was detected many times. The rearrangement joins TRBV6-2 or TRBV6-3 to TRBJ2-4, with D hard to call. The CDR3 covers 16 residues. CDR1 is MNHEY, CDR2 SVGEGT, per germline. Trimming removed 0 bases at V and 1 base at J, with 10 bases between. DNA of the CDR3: TGTGCCAGCAGTTACTCGCTACGGAGTGCCAAAAACATTCAGTACTTC. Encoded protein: CASSYSLRSAKNIQYF.

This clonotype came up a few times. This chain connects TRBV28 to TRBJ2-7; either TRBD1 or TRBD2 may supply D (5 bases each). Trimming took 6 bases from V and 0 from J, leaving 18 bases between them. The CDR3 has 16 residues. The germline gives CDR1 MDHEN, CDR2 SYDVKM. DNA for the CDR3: TGTGCCAGCAGACCCCATCCGGGACCCTCCTCCTACGAGCAGTACTTC. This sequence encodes CASRPHPGPSSYEQYF.

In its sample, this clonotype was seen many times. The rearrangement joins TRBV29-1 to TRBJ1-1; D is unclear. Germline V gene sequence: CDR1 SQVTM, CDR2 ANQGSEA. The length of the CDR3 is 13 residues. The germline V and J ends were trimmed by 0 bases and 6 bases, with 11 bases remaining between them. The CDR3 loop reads CSVEEPLLAEAFF. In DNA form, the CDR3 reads TGCAGCGTTGAAGAGCCATTATTAGCTGAAGCTTTCTTT.